These 24 T cell receptor beta chains originate from one sample sequenced in a study of blood T cell repertoires in COVID-19 (TCRdb year 2020). Receptor libraries were prepared by the immunoSEQ multiplex PCR assay. Entries here come from immuneACCESS through TCRdb and include only in-frame sequences with V and J called. Some clones fail to appear in such tables; in the studies checked, an unresolved V gene covers under half of the shortfall, and the cause of the remainder is unknown. The sample includes about 250,000 clones, with around 91% observed a single time. Together, the top ten hold 2.4% of the sample. Sequenced: PBMCs or T cells enriched from blood (not recorded which). The receptors come from a woman between 18 and 29 years old who had recovered from COVID-19.

The rearrangement joins TRBV5-1 to TRBJ1-1, with TRBD1 identical over 7 bases. The ends lost 0 bases at V and 4 bases at J; junction bases unmatched: 9. CDR1 SGHRS and CDR2 YFSETQ come from the germline V gene. This CDR3 spans 16 amino acids. The CDR3 is CASSLGTGVFVTEAFF. The CDR3 DNA reads as TGCGCCAGCAGCTTGGGCACAGGGGTTTTTGTCACTGAAGCTTTCTTT.

V usage is TRBV14 and J usage is TRBJ2-1; no clear D. Germline CDR1 is SGHDN and CDR2 is FVKESK. The V and J ends lost 0 bases and 0 bases respectively, with 15 bases between them. The CDR3 loop spans 18 amino acids. The CDR3 sequence: CASSQDKMVPSSYNEQFF. CDR3 sequence (DNA): TGTGCCAGCAGCCAAGACAAGATGGTTCCCAGCTCCTACAATGAGCAGTTCTTC.

The chain joins TRBV19 to TRBJ2-3; 7 bases fit TRBD1. The CDR3 has 14 amino acids. Germline V CDR1 and CDR2: LNHDA, SQIVND (reference sequence). Trimming removed 7 bases from V and 1 base from J; junction bases left unmatched: 5. The DNA for the CDR3 is TGTGCCAGTATGCCCGGACAGGGCACAGATACGCAGTATTTT. Encoded protein: CASMPGQGTDTQYF.

The chain combines TRBV12-3 or TRBV12-4 with TRBJ1-1; maybe TRBD1 (5 bases). The CDR3 is 12 residues long. V was trimmed by 3 bases and J by 10 bases, leaving 12 bases between them. In nucleotides, the CDR3 is TGTGCCAGCAGTTTTCCGAACGGGGGAGCTTTCTTT. Translated, it gives CASSFPNGGAFF.

This clone was seen only once. This chain joins TRBV3-1 (or the pseudogene TRBV3-2) and TRBJ2-1; 10 positions match TRBD2. V shed 4 bases and J 4 bases; nucleotides not matched to a gene: 13. The V gene's germline CDR1 is LGHDT and CDR2 YNNKEL (reference sequence). CDR3 length: 18 residues. The CDR3 DNA sequence: TGTGCCAGCAGCCCACACCGCCTTAGCGGGGGGCGATACAATGAGCAGTTCTTC. Translation gives CASSPHRLSGGRYNEQFF.

CDR3 DNA: TGTGCCAGCAGCTTAGACTCTGATTATGGCTACACCTTC. Amino acid sequence: CASSLDSDYGYTF. The chain couples TRBV7-9 to TRBJ1-2; unclear D gene. CDR1 and CDR2 from the germline V gene are SEHNR and FQNEAQ (reference sequence). The CDR3 covers 13 residues. Trimming shortened V by 1 base and J by 5 bases, and 8 bases separated the two germline ends.

This chain connects TRBV3-1 (or the pseudogene TRBV3-2) to TRBJ2-3, with 9 bases matching TRBD1. The CDR3 extends over 14 amino acids. Per the germline V gene, CDR1 is LGHDT and CDR2 is YNNKEL (reference sequence). Trimming removed 5 bases from V and 1 base from J; junction bases left unmatched: 1. CDR3 sequence: CASSDRGGTDTQYF. The CDR3 nucleotides read TGTGCCAGCAGCGACAGGGGGGGCACAGATACGCAGTATTTT.

This clone was detected only once. The chain employs TRBV9 and TRBJ2-2; D is undetermined. CDR1 is SGDLS, CDR2 YYNGEE, per germline. V was clipped by 6 bases and J by 3 bases, with 12 bases between them. The CDR3 is 14 amino acids. CDR3 sequence reads: CASNLDGYTGELFF. The CDR3 coding sequence is TGTGCCAGCAACCTAGACGGCTACACCGGGGAGCTGTTTTTT.

The V gene is TRBV6-6, the J gene TRBJ1-6, with TRBD1 matching over 9 bases. CDR1 is MNHNY and CDR2 is SVGAGI in the germline V gene (reference sequence). The V segment lost 5 bases and the J segment 9 bases; nucleotides outside the gene matches: 14. This CDR3 is built from 17 residues. The CDR3 reads CASSPVLQGAGGSPLHF. The CDR3 DNA reads as TGTGCCAGCAGTCCCGTTTTACAGGGGGCAGGGGGTTCACCCCTCCACTTT.

This chain joins TRBV5-1 and TRBJ1-5, with TRBD1 as a possible D gene (6 bases). The CDR3 has 15 amino acids. CDR1 and CDR2 from the germline V gene are SGHRS and YFSETQ. Trimming removed 3 bases at V and 5 bases at J, with 15 bases between. CDR3 nucleotide sequence: TGCGCCAGCAGCTGGAGCGGGGGGCGGGATCAGCCCCAGCATTTT. It is translated as CASSWSGGRDQPQHF.

V is TRBV28 and J is TRBJ2-7; 8 bases are a match to TRBD2. This CDR3 is built from 17 residues. The V gene's germline CDR1 is MDHEN and CDR2 SYDVKM. Germline trimming cut 3 bases from V and 2 bases from J; bases unmatched to any gene: 12. For the CDR3, the DNA is TGTGCCAGCAGTTTTTTCCCCGGGGCGGGGGGTCCCTACGAGCAGTACTTC. It codes for CASSFFPGAGGPYEQYF.

The rearrangement uses TRBV21-1 and TRBJ2-2; the tabulated D call, TRBD1, remains unverified against the DNA. TRBV21-1 is a recognized pseudogene. The CDR3 contains 16 residues. The DNA for the CDR3 is TGTGCCAGCAGCGCACCGGGACAGGGGTTCACCGGGGAGCTGTTTTTT. Translation: CASSAPGQGFTGELFF.

The V gene is TRBV4-2, the J gene TRBJ2-5; 14 nucleotides match TRBD2. The V segment lost 1 base and the J segment 1 base; nucleotides outside the gene matches: 2. The germline gives CDR1 LGHNA, CDR2 YNFKEQ. This CDR3 contains 17 residues. CDR3 region: CASSQGGLAGAQETQYF. The CDR3 nucleotides are TGTGCCAGCAGCCAAGGGGGACTAGCGGGGGCCCAAGAGACCCAGTACTTC.

This chain links TRBV4-2 with TRBJ2-1; 9 nucleotides match TRBD1. V was clipped by 4 bases and J by 7 bases; unmatched bases: 5. Germline V CDR1 and CDR2: LGHNA, YNFKEQ. The CDR3 consists of 14 residues. CDR3 residues: CASSLRDRDNEQFF. As DNA, the CDR3 is TGTGCCAGCAGCCTCAGGGACAGGGATAATGAGCAGTTCTTC.

The chain recombines TRBV7-6 with TRBJ2-5; 8 bases align to TRBD2. The CDR3 is made up of 15 amino acids. Trimming at V came to 5 bases and at J to 1 base, leaving 6 bases not matched to a gene. In germline, CDR1 is SGHVS, CDR2 FNYEAQ. CDR3 loop: CASSGIAGSQETQYF. In DNA form, the CDR3 reads TGTGCCAGCAGCGGGATAGCGGGGAGCCAAGAGACCCAGTACTTC.

This chain uses TRBV19 with TRBJ1-5; 12 nucleotides align to TRBD1. CDR3 length equals 16 residues. In germline, CDR1 is LNHDA, CDR2 SQIVND (reference sequence). Unmatched junction bases numbered 8, after V lost 7 bases and J lost 4 bases. DNA of the CDR3: TGTGCCAGTAACTCGTTGGGACAGGGGGCAAATCAGCCCCAGCATTTT. Its protein is CASNSLGQGANQPQHF. Drawing the rest from reference TRBV19 and TRBJ1-5, the complete variable domain is DGGITQSPKYLFRKEGQNVTLSCEQNLNHDAMYWYRQDPGQGLRLIYYSQIVNDFQKGDIAEGYSVSREKKESFPLTVTSAQKNPTAFYLCASNSLGQGANQPQHFGDGTRLSIL.

The chain combines TRBV5-4 with TRBJ2-7; 10 bases match TRBD1. Germline assignment: CDR1 SGHNT and CDR2 YYREEE (reference sequence). CDR3 size: 15 residues. Trimming cost V 4 bases and J 3 bases; bases outside gene matches: 7. The CDR3 reads CASSRTGTGVYEQYF. The CDR3 coding sequence is TGTGCCAGCAGCAGGACCGGGACAGGGGTCTACGAGCAGTACTTC.

The V and J genes are TRBV4-1 and TRBJ2-3; D possibly corresponds to TRBD2 (6 bases). The CDR3 is 14 amino acids. Trimming pared 1 base from V and 1 base from J, leaving 6 bases between. From germline, CDR1 is MGHRA and CDR2 YSYEKL. The CDR3 DNA is TGCGCCAGCAGCCAAGGCGGGGGCACAGATACGCAGTATTTT. It yields the protein CASSQGGGTDTQYF.

The J gene is TRBJ2-2, the V gene TRBV19; 8 bases line up with TRBD1. V lost 5 bases, J lost 6 bases, and 8 bases stayed unmatched. The CDR3 runs 15 residues. Germline-derived CDR1 and CDR2 are LNHDA and SQIVND (reference sequence). The CDR3 DNA reads TGTGCCAGTAGTCAAGGACAGGGTTTTGCCGGGGAGCTGTTTTTT. It is translated as CASSQGQGFAGELFF.

This clone has more than one count but fewer than ten. The V and J genes are TRBV25-1 and TRBJ2-3, with D unclear. The germline CDR1 and CDR2 sequences are MGHDK and SYGVNS. V dropped 4 bases and J dropped 3 bases, with 8 bases sitting between them. The CDR3 has 13 amino acids. CDR3 residues: CASSVENTDTQYF. Here the CDR3 DNA reads TGTGCCAGCAGTGTCGAGAATACAGATACGCAGTATTTT.

This chain links TRBV19 with TRBJ2-2; maybe TRBD1 (5 bases). This CDR3 comprises 14 residues. CDR1 and CDR2 from the germline V gene are LNHDA and SQIVND (reference sequence). Deletions cut 8 bases from V and 7 bases from J, with 17 bases between. DNA of the CDR3: TGTGCCAGTCTAGGACACCAAGGGGTCGGGGAGCTGTTTTTT. Its translation: CASLGHQGVGELFF.

The V gene is TRBV28, the J gene TRBJ1-2; weak D call: TRBD1 (5 bases). The CDR3 contains 13 residues. The germline V and J ends were trimmed by 2 bases and 4 bases, with 8 bases remaining between them. CDR1 is MDHEN and CDR2 is SYDVKM in the germline V gene. The CDR3 here is CASSLGQGYGYTF. For the CDR3, the DNA is TGTGCCAGCAGTTTAGGGCAGGGCTATGGCTACACCTTC.

This clone appeared once. V and J are TRBV15 and TRBJ1-4; 7 bases are a match to TRBD1. V lost 11 bases to trimming and J lost 4 bases; unmatched junction nucleotides: 7. This CDR3 comprises 13 residues. The V gene's germline CDR1 is LNHNV and CDR2 YYDKDF (reference sequence). For the CDR3, the DNA is TGTGCCTCTAACAGGGGTGGTAATGAAAAACTGTTTTTT. Amino acid sequence: CASNRGGNEKLFF. The full variable domain, rest sourced from reference TRBV15 and TRBJ1-4, is DAMVIQNPRYQVTQFGKPVTLSCSQTLNHNVMYWYQQKSSQAPKLLFHYYDKDFNNEADTPDNFQSRRPNTSFCFLDIRSPGLGDTAMYLCASNRGGNEKLFFGSGTQLSVL.

The chain recombines TRBV7-2 with TRBJ1-2; no clear D gene. V dropped 5 bases and J dropped 0 bases, with 10 bases sitting between them. Germline V gives CDR1 SGHTA, CDR2 FQGNSA. There are 14 residues in the CDR3. The CDR3 reads CASSPARTNYGYTF. The CDR3 DNA sequence: TGTGCCAGCAGCCCCGCCAGGACTAACTATGGCTACACCTTC.